Sequencing of this TCR beta chain was carried out in a study of blood T cell repertoires in COVID-19. TCRdb's table, derived via immunoSEQ multiplex PCR, lists solely in-frame clones and lacks some. The sample shows about 150,000 clones, approximately 86% of them seen only once. V was pared by 2 bases and J by 6 bases, with 10 bases between. CDR1 and CDR2 (germline): MNHEY, SVGAGI. This CDR3 has 13 amino acids. Source material: peripheral blood. The clonotype comes from a woman between 50 and 59 years old with acute or convalescent COVID-19. The V and J genes are TRBV6-5 and TRBJ1-1; the D gene is possibly TRBD1 (5 bases). CDR3 amino acids: CASSYIQGSEAFF. DNA of the CDR3: TGTGCCAGCAGTTACATCCAGGGATCTGAAGCTTTCTTT.